The 15 T cell receptor beta chains below were found in one sample sequenced in a study of blood T cell repertoires in COVID-19. Sequencing was performed with immunoSEQ multiplex PCR; in TCRdb, only in-frame clones are kept and a portion is missing. The repertoire holds around 80,000 clones, with about 81% as singletons. The sample was peripheral blood. These TCRs come from a human donor in a cohort sampled during active COVID-19.

J is TRBJ1-2 and V is TRBV2; D gene uncertain. V was pared by 11 bases and J by 0 bases, with 13 bases between. The CDR3 spans 13 residues. Germline V gene sequence: CDR1 SNHLY, CDR2 FYNNEI. CDR3 in DNA: TGTGCCGCCGCGGGAGGAGCTAACTATGGCTACACCTTC. The encoded protein is CAAAGGANYGYTF.

This clone was seen a handful of times. This rearrangement joins TRBV4-1 to TRBJ2-7, with D perhaps matching TRBD2 (5 bases). Trimming pared 1 base from V and 6 bases from J, leaving 10 bases between. There are 13 residues in the CDR3. The germline CDR1 and CDR2 sequences are MGHRA and YSYEKL. The chain's CDR3 is CASSQGEGSEQYF. The CDR3 DNA follows: TGCGCCAGCAGCCAAGGGGAAGGGAGCGAGCAGTACTTC.

This chain joins TRBV18 and TRBJ1-6, with 9 bases fitting TRBD1. This CDR3 contains 15 residues. The germline gives CDR1 KGHSH, CDR2 LQKENI. The ends lost 5 bases at V and 7 bases at J; junction bases unmatched: 6. The CDR3 is CASSARTGDNSPLHF. The CDR3 DNA sequence: TGTGCCAGCTCAGCCCGGACAGGGGACAATTCACCCCTCCACTTT.

The V and J genes are TRBV5-1 and TRBJ2-5; D is possibly TRBD2 (6 bases). Germline V gene sequence: CDR1 SGHRS, CDR2 YFSETQ. V was trimmed by 7 bases and J by 5 bases, leaving 21 bases between them. The CDR3 totals 15 residues. The CDR3 nucleotides read TGCGCCAGCGGTAAAGGGGCCGCTAGCGATGAGACCCAGTACTTC. It codes for CASGKGAASDETQYF.

This CDR3 reads CASSEGLAQGVNRGYTF. DNA of the CDR3: TGTGCCAGCAGTGAAGGGCTGGCTCAGGGGGTGAATCGAGGCTACACCTTC. V gene TRBV6-1 combines with J gene TRBJ1-2, with 7 bases matching TRBD1. Per the germline V gene, CDR1 is MNHNS and CDR2 is SASEGT. Losses at the gene ends were 1 base for V and 8 bases for J; bases not matched to a gene: 16. The CDR3 is 17 residues long.

V gene TRBV6-2 or TRBV6-3 combines with J gene TRBJ2-7; TRBD1 matches at 7 bases. The ends lost 2 bases at V and 0 bases at J; junction bases unmatched: 4. Per germline, CDR1 MNHEY and CDR2 SVGEGT. The CDR3 is made up of 15 amino acids. The chain's CDR3 is CASSYQRQGSYEQYF. Here the CDR3 DNA reads TGTGCCAGCAGTTACCAGAGACAGGGCTCCTACGAGCAGTACTTC.

This clone has a single count. This rearrangement joins TRBV14 to TRBJ2-3; 15 nucleotides agree with TRBD2. This CDR3 is built from 17 residues. V shed 4 bases and J 4 bases; nucleotides not matched to a gene: 6. Germline CDR1 is SGHDN and CDR2 is FVKESK. CDR3 in amino acids: CASSPGLAGGDADTQYF. CDR3 coding DNA: TGTGCCAGCAGCCCGGGACTAGCGGGGGGTGATGCAGATACGCAGTATTTT. Full variable domain (remainder filled in from reference TRBV14 and TRBJ2-3): EAGVTQFPSHSVIEKGQTVTLRCDPISGHDNLYWYRRVMGKEIKFLLHFVKESKQDESGMPNNRFLAERTGGTYSTLKVQPAELEDSGVYFCASSPGLAGGDADTQYFGPGTRLTVL.

The V and J genes are TRBV5-1 and TRBJ2-3, with D unclear. The length of the CDR3 is 17 residues. Germline CDR1 is SGHRS and CDR2 is YFSETQ. Trimming removed 0 bases from V and 4 bases from J, with 18 bases in between. DNA for the CDR3: TGCGCCAGCAGCTTGGAAGTTGGCTTCAATGGTCCAGATACGCAGTATTTT. This codes for CASSLEVGFNGPDTQYF.

The CDR3: CASSFFTDTQYF. DNA of the CDR3: TGTGCCAGCAGTTTCTTCACAGATACGCAGTATTTT. The V and J genes are TRBV27 and TRBJ2-3; D remains unclear. Trimming took 3 bases from V and 2 from J, leaving 3 bases between them. The V gene's germline CDR1 is MNHEY and CDR2 SMNVEV (reference sequence). The CDR3 has 12 amino acids.

This clone appeared a single time. V is TRBV19 and J is TRBJ2-2; 9 bases are a match to TRBD1. Germline V gene data show CDR1 as LNHDA and CDR2 as SQIVND (reference sequence). Unmatched junction bases numbered 14, after V lost 6 bases and J lost 6 bases. The CDR3 is made up of 17 amino acids. The CDR3 reads CASRPPGQGPIAGELFF. CDR3 in DNA: TGTGCCAGTAGGCCTCCTGGACAGGGGCCCATCGCCGGGGAGCTGTTTTTT.

V is TRBV15 and J is TRBJ1-6; 8 bases fit TRBD1. Germline CDR1 reads LNHNV; CDR2 reads YYDKDF (reference sequence). V was clipped by 1 base and J by 9 bases; unmatched bases: 8. The CDR3 length is 16 residues. The CDR3 is CATSRGRQGKGSPLHF. In DNA form, the CDR3 reads TGTGCCACCAGCAGAGGTCGACAGGGGAAGGGTTCACCCCTCCACTTT.

The chain carries TRBV11-2 and TRBJ2-5; 7 bases align to TRBD2. The V segment lost 5 bases and the J segment 5 bases; nucleotides outside the gene matches: 11. Germline V gene sequence: CDR1 SGHAT, CDR2 FQNNGV. This CDR3 has 15 residues. CDR3 amino acids: CASSESGTGVETQYF. The CDR3 DNA reads TGTGCCAGCAGCGAAAGCGGGACGGGGGTTGAGACCCAGTACTTC.

The chain has TRBV4-1 and TRBJ2-7, with 9 bases aligning to TRBD1. The V gene end was trimmed by 4 bases and the J gene end by 0 bases; junction bases not matched to a gene: 4. Germline V gene sequence: CDR1 MGHRA, CDR2 YSYEKL. This CDR3 spans 15 amino acids. CDR3 DNA sequence: TGCGCCAGCAGCCGAACAGGGGGCCTCTCCTACGAGCAGTACTTC. This encodes CASSRTGGLSYEQYF.

The chain uses TRBV7-3 and TRBJ2-7; tentative D call: TRBD2 (6 bases). V shed 4 bases and J shed 7 bases, with 17 bases lying between them. This CDR3 is 14 amino acids long. Germline loops: CDR1 SGHTA, CDR2 FQGTGA. The CDR3 reads CASSSLGGVGEQYF. The CDR3 DNA sequence: TGTGCCAGCAGCTCTCTTGGAGGGGTAGGGGAGCAGTACTTC.

This chain uses TRBV13 with TRBJ2-7, with D tentatively TRBD1 (6 bases). The CDR3 spans 13 residues. V lost 5 bases to trimming and J lost 5 bases, with 13 bases between them. CDR1 is PRHDT and CDR2 is FYEKMQ in the germline V gene (reference sequence). Here the CDR3 reads CASSPVGGHEQYF. The CDR3 nucleotides read TGTGCCAGCAGCCCCGTAGGGGGTCACGAGCAGTACTTC.